These T cell receptor beta chains were read from a single sample in a study of prognosis after radiotherapy for stage I lung cancer. TCRdb called the multiplex PCR reads again in MiXCR, with one record for every CDR3 protein. The sample contains 13,000 to 15,000 distinct CDR3 sequences, 37% of which appear only once. The specimen was PBMCs, collected before or after stereotactic body radiation therapy (not recorded which). These TCRs come from a donor of 50 years or more with non-small cell lung cancer. Both conserved end residues are part of each CDR3. A D gene is named only where the DNA matches it firmly. Clone size is not always given. Where it is, it says once, few, many or a class for expanded clones.

size,D,V,J,CDR3,DNA
many,-,TRBV6-1,TRBJ2-2,CASRGRRENTGELFF,TGTGCCAGCAGAGGGAGGCGCGAAAACACCGGGGAGCTGTTTTTT
many,-,TRBV5-1,TRBJ2-6,CASKKVSGANVLTF,TGCGCCAGCAAAAAGGTTTCTGGGGCCAACGTCCTGACTTTC
many,TRBD2,TRBV13,TRBJ2-7,CASSSSGGLSEQYF,TGTGCCAGCAGCTCCTCGGGAGGTTTGAGCGAGCAGTACTTC
many,-,TRBV30,TRBJ2-4,CAWSSTPSKNIQYF,TGTGCCTGGAGCTCAACTCCCTCCAAAAACATTCAGTACTTC
many,-,TRBV5-1,TRBJ2-3,CASSLSRGPVTDTQYF,TGCGCCAGCAGCTTGTCACGGGGACCAGTCACAGATACGCAGTATTTT
-,-,TRBV6-1,TRBJ1-1,CASIGQTNTEAFF,TGTGCCAGCATTGGACAGACGAACACTGAAGCTTTCTTT
-,-,TRBV2,TRBJ1-2,CASNELAVGYTF,TGTGCCAGCAACGAGTTGGCCGTTGGCTACACCTTC
-,-,TRBV6-1,TRBJ2-7,CASSAQGSYEQYF,TGTGCCAGCAGTGCACAGGGATCCTACGAGCAGTACTTC
many,-,TRBV5-8,TRBJ1-1,CASSRQSYTEAFF,TGTGCCAGCAGCAGACAGAGCTACACTGAAGCTTTCTTT
many,TRBD2,TRBV6-2/TRBV6-3,TRBJ2-3,CASSFGLAGISTDTQYF,TGTGCCAGCAGTTTTGGACTAGCGGGAATTAGCACAGATACGCAGTATTTT
-,-,TRBV9,TRBJ1-6,CASSPRVRDNPPLHF,TGTGCCAGCAGCCCCCGCGTCAGAGATAATCCACCCCTCCACTTT
many,TRBD2,TRBV19,TRBJ2-7,CASSGGLAGVNEQYF,TGTGCCAGTAGTGGCGGACTAGCGGGAGTCAACGAGCAGTACTTC
medium-sized,-,TRBV5-1,TRBJ2-1,CASSLVAGYYNEQFF,TGCGCCAGCAGCTTGGTGGCGGGGTACTACAATGAGCAGTTCTTC
many,TRBD2,TRBV18,TRBJ2-3,CASSPRGRIGDTQYF,TGTGCCAGCTCACCCCGCGGGAGGATCGGAGATACGCAGTATTTT
-,-,TRBV9,TRBJ2-1,CARSPPPKGSSYNEQLF,TGTGCCAGAAGTCCTCCCCCCAAGGGAAGCTCCTACAATGAGCAGCTCTTC
many,-,TRBV25-1,TRBJ2-7,CASSPDFREQYF,TGTGCCAGCAGTCCCGACTTTCGGGAGCAGTACTTC
many,-,TRBV7-7,TRBJ2-1,CASSSDASSYNEQFF,TGTGCTAGCAGCAGCGACGCGAGCTCCTACAATGAGCAGTTCTTC
many,-,TRBV10-3,TRBJ1-1,CAISEGAQDTEAFF,TGTGCCATCAGTGAAGGAGCTCAGGACACTGAAGCTTTCTTT
many,-,TRBV7-9,TRBJ2-7,CASSSPRSEEQYF,TGTGCCAGCAGCTCGCCCCGGTCTGAGGAGCAGTACTTC
medium-sized,-,TRBV6-6,TRBJ1-6,CASSYSTGVRPSPLHF,TGTGCCAGCAGTTACTCGACCGGGGTACGGCCCTCACCCCTCCACTTT
once,-,TRBV12-3/TRBV12-4,TRBJ2-1,CASSLVLRYEQFF,TGTGCCAGCAGTTTAGTTCTGCGTTATGAGCAGTTCTTC
many,-,TRBV4-1,TRBJ1-5,CASSAFPQGRKNQPQHF,TGCGCCAGCAGCGCCTTTCCGCAGGGCCGAAAAAATCAGCCCCAGCATTTT
many,-,TRBV7-2,TRBJ2-5,CASSPRRGETQYF,TGTGCCAGCAGCCCCCGCCGGGGAGAGACCCAGTACTTC
-,-,TRBV28,TRBJ1-5,CASSHPGRANSDRPQHF,TGTGCCAGCAGTCATCCGGGTAGGGCGAATTCTGATCGTCCCCAGCATTTT
many,TRBD1,TRBV5-5,TRBJ2-7,CASSPEWTGGEQYF,TGTGCCAGCAGCCCGGAATGGACAGGGGGCGAGCAGTACTTC
medium-sized,-,TRBV20-1,TRBJ2-1,CSASPGRLSNEQFF,TGCAGTGCTAGCCCAGGTCGTCTTTCCAATGAGCAGTTCTTC
many,-,TRBV6-1,TRBJ2-5,CASSDFSTEAQETQYF,TGTGCCAGTAGTGATTTCTCGACAGAAGCACAAGAGACCCAGTACTTC
many,-,TRBV13,TRBJ2-3,CASSPMTRPHTDTQYF,TGTGCCAGCAGCCCGATGACCCGTCCTCACACAGATACGCAGTATTTT
many,-,TRBV3-1,TRBJ1-2,CASSQTPKERTF,TGTGCCAGCAGCCAGACTCCGAAGGAGCGGACCTTC
-,-,TRBV2,TRBJ2-1,CASMSASQVYNEQIF,TGTGCCAGCATGTCGGCCTCTCAGGTATACAATGAGCAGATCTTC
-,TRBD1,TRBV11-2,TRBJ1-2,CVSRQTGTVYGYTF,TGTGTCAGCAGGCAAACTGGGACAGTATATGGCTACACCTTC
many,-,TRBV12-3/TRBV12-4,TRBJ1-4,CASSLRGQGFNEKLFF,TGTGCCAGCAGTTTACGGGGTCAGGGTTTTAATGAAAAACTGTTTTTT
few,-,TRBV5-8,TRBJ2-1,CASSLGSSGYNEQFF,TGTGCCAGCAGCCTCGGGTCATCAGGCTACAATGAGCAGTTCTTC
many,-,TRBV12-3/TRBV12-4,TRBJ2-5,CASSLRLETQYF,TGTGCCAGCAGTTTACGGCTAGAGACCCAGTACTTC
-,TRBD2,TRBV9,TRBJ2-1,CASSVTSGSGDEQSF,TGTGCCAGCAGCGTAACTAGCGGGAGTGGTGATGAGCAGTCCTTC
medium-sized,TRBD1,TRBV6-1,TRBJ1-4,CASSVTGSNEKLFF,TGTGCCAGCAGTGTGACAGGGTCTAATGAAAAACTGTTTTTT
once,-,TRBV6-2/TRBV6-3,TRBJ1-6,CASGPNSPLHF,TGTGCCAGTGGACCTAATTCACCCCTCCACTTT
-,-,TRBV6-2/TRBV6-3,TRBJ1-2,CASRGWWEHYGYTF,TGTGCCAGCAGAGGGTGGTGGGAACACTATGGCTACACCTTC
many,-,TRBV24-1,TRBJ1-1,CATSDPRKPNTEAFF,TGTGCCACCAGTGACCCCAGGAAACCGAACACTGAAGCTTTCTTT
-,TRBD1,TRBV6-1,TRBJ1-5,CASSVLPRGTGGRGNQPQHF,TGTGCCAGCAGTGTCTTACCCCGCGGGACAGGGGGCAGAGGGAATCAGCCCCAGCATTTT
many,TRBD1,TRBV11-1,TRBJ1-4,CASSPRDRVANEKLFF,TGTGCCAGCAGCCCCCGGGACAGGGTGGCTAATGAAAAACTGTTTTTT
medium-sized,TRBD2,TRBV19,TRBJ2-1,CASSIGHLGPRVAGEWNNEQFF,TGTGCCAGTAGTATAGGACACCTAGGTCCGCGAGTAGCGGGAGAATGGAACAATGAGCAGTTCTTC
many,-,TRBV7-2,TRBJ2-7,CASSLFDGRTYEQYF,TGTGCCAGCAGCTTATTTGACGGCCGAACCTACGAGCAGTACTTC
many,-,TRBV16,TRBJ1-3,CASSFGEGTIYF,-
-,-,TRBV11-2,TRBJ2-1,CAISPPGVEHFNEQFF,TGTGCCATCAGCCCCCCAGGGGTTGAACATTTCAATGAGCAGTTCTTC
-,-,TRBV20-1,TRBJ1-5,CSARPAPGSGNKPQHF,TGCAGTGCTAGGCCCGCTCCGGGGTCGGGCAATAAGCCCCAGCATTTT
-,TRBD2,TRBV9,TRBJ2-3,CARSEDQRGTSLGTQYF,TGTGCCAGAAGCGAAGACCAGCGGGGGACCTCACTAGGTACGCAGTATTTT
-,-,TRBV20-1,TRBJ2-3,CSASLPYQLDTQYF,TGCAGTGCTAGCCTCCCTTACCAGCTGGATACGCAGTATTTT
medium-sized,TRBD1,TRBV20-1,TRBJ2-2,CSARDGVGTGGTNTGELFF,TGCAGTGCTAGAGATGGTGTCGGGACAGGGGGTACGAACACCGGGGAGCTGTTTTTT
many,TRBD1,TRBV28,TRBJ2-4,CASSTGVNIQYF,TGTGCCAGCAGTACAGGGGTAAACATTCAGTACTTC
many,TRBD2,TRBV20-1,TRBJ2-4,CSARDSLGTSGRAVPQYF,TGCAGTGCTAGAGACTCGCTTGGGACTAGCGGGAGGGCCGTTCCTCAGTACTTC
many,-,TRBV6-1,TRBJ2-5,CASSDCGGYQETQYF,TGTGCCAGCAGTGACTGCGGTGGATACCAAGAGACCCAGTACTTC
many,TRBD1,TRBV2,TRBJ2-5,CASLGQGETQYF,TGTGCCAGCCTCGGACAGGGAGAGACCCAGTACTTC
many,TRBD1,TRBV3-1,TRBJ1-2,CASSRDREGYGYTF,TGTGCCAGCAGCCGGGACAGGGAGGGATATGGCTACACCTTC
medium-sized,TRBD1,TRBV27,TRBJ2-7,CASSSDTGQGKRVF,TGTGCCAGCAGCTCCGATACCGGACAGGGTAAAAGGGTTTTC
medium-sized,TRBD1,TRBV5-1,TRBJ1-2,CASSSGTGDYGYTF,TGCGCCAGCAGCTCCGGGACAGGGGACTATGGCTACACCTTC
many,TRBD2,TRBV11-2,TRBJ2-7,CASSPSGGGAYEQYF,TGTGCCAGCAGCCCATCGGGGGGGGGTGCCTACGAGCAGTACTTC